The text below deals with one T cell receptor (beta chain). The target antigen is unknown. At one end the junction does not follow the germline gene, possibly because of a read error. cDNA libraries of TCR beta carried unique molecular identifiers. The yield from roughly 1 to 10 million T cells was 500,000 or so cDNA molecules in total. TCRdb passed the PCR reads through MiXCR, listing each CDR3 protein once. Of more than 450,000 distinct CDR3 sequences listed, 44% are singletons. The data derive from a study of post-analysis software for immune sequencing data. Study-wide background: As for disease course, relapsing-remitting, secondary progressive and progressive-relapsing multiple sclerosis were all included.

Study-wide points: Samples sharing a preparation batch grouped tightly together when assessed by F measure. Normalized Chao1 diversity was significantly lower in multiple sclerosis patients than in controls.

Material: blood. The sequence was obtained from a girl aged 10-17 years with multiple sclerosis.

The CDR3 here is CASSDRDTNYGCTF. In DNA, the CDR3 is TGTGCCAGCAGCGACCGGGACACTAACTATGGCTGCACCTTC. The rearrangement uses TRBV7-3 and TRBJ1-2, with D possibly matching TRBD1 (6 bases). The CDR3 has 14 residues. Germline V gives CDR1 SGHTA, CDR2 FQGTGA.